The TCR beta chain under discussion was sequenced for a study of CD8+ T cells in alopecia areata. Points from the study as a whole: Tofacitinib did not eliminate many expanded lesional clones from scalp or blood. The study found higher clonality in lesional than normal scalp, especially in alopecia totalis/universalis.

Treatment meaning: oral pan-JAK inhibitor, 5-10 mg twice daily. Specimens obtained from alopecia areata patients comprised lesional scalp punch biopsies and peripheral blood. This clone was picked up one time. Its specificity is unknown. CDR1 MGHDK and CDR2 SYGVNS come from the germline V gene. The CDR3 runs 12 residues. V was cut by 6 bases and J by 4 bases, with 7 bases left in between. cDNA prepared by RNA extraction and subsequent reverse transcription served as the template for sequencing. Sequencing used immunoSEQ multiplex PCR; TCRdb keeps in-frame clones, though not all of them. The repertoire holds about 42,000 clones, with roughly 92% as singletons.

The specimen was CD8+ T cells sorted from blood, collected at week 24, from a patient treated with tofacitinib. The chain links TRBV25-1 to TRBJ2-1, with D hard to call. This TCR came from a human donor with alopecia areata. CDR3 region: CASRPDYNEQFF. The CDR3 DNA reads as TGTGCCAGCAGACCCGATTACAATGAGCAGTTCTTC.